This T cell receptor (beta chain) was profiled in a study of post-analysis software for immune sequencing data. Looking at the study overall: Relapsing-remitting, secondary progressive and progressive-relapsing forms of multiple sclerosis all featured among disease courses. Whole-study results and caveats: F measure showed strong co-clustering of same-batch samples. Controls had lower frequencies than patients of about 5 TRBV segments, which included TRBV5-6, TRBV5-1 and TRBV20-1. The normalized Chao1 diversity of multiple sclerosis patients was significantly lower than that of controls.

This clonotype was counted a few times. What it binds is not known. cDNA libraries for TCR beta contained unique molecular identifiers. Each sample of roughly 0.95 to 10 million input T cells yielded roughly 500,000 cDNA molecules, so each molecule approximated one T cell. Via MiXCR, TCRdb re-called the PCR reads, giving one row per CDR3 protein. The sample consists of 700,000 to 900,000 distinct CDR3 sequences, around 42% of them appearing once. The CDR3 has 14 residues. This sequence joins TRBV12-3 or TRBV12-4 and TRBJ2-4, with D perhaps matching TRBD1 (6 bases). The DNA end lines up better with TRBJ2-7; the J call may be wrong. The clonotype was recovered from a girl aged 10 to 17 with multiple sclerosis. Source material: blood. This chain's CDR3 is CASSLTGMRSEQYF. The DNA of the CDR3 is TGTGCCAGTAGTCTTACAGGGATGCGGTCCGAGCAGTACTTC.